This T cell receptor beta chain was recorded in a study of blood T cell repertoires in COVID-19. V lost 8 bases and J 10 bases, leaving 23 bases between the germline ends. Germline V CDR1 and CDR2: MNHNS, SASEGT. The CDR3 runs 14 residues. This clone was detected only a few times. Authors' methods: How many nucleated cells were present was estimated from reference gene primer amplification. Sequencing was performed with immunoSEQ multiplex PCR; in TCRdb, only in-frame clones are kept and a portion is missing. The DNA gave D and trimming, while V, J and clone size come from that table. In the table there are 120,000 or so clones, about 83% of which are singletons.

The TCR sequence derives from a man in his 70s with acute or convalescent COVID-19. Sequencing used peripheral blood. This chain joins TRBV6-1 and TRBJ1-2, with a weak D call TRBD1 (5 bases). The CDR3 sequence is CASGRGDALGDYTF. The CDR3 DNA is TGTGCCAGCGGCCGCGGGGACGCCCTAGGGGACTACACCTTC.